What follows is one T cell receptor (beta chain) and its context. This clone appeared once. The specificity of this receptor is unknown. Per-base quality was not reported, and no clone a single base away is much larger than it. The collaborating institutions used their own protocols to collect whole blood in K2EDTA tubes. For TCRbeta analysis, collaborators shipped samples as frozen whole blood, isolated PBMCs, or DNA extracted from either of those sample types. The V and J ends are trimmed by 7 bases and 4 bases, leaving 9 bases between them. CDR1 and CDR2, per the germline V gene (reference sequence), are DFQATT and SNEGSKA. Taken from cysteine to phenylalanine, the CDR3 has 11 residues. This entry keeps only the CDR3 DNA: 33 bases, framed from base 1. The sample comes from a study of blood T cell repertoires in COVID-19 (dated by TCRdb to about 2020). Describing the broader study: Collaborator samples came from the United States, Italy and Spain and covered acute and convalescent phases of COVID-19. Subjects who had been exposed to COVID-19, were actively infected with it, or had recovered from it provided the deeply sampled blood TCRbeta repertoires that made up the dataset. The samples were drawn from the first 160 participants of the ongoing ImmuneRACE study and from 1,254 subjects provided by 6 global collaborators. The material from the prospective study consisted of cDNA or gDNA derived from T cells, B-cell-depleted T cells, or PBMCs. Sample metadata almost always included a de-identified subject ID, COVID-19 status, age in years and sex. Where available, HLA class I and class II types were taken from metadata supplied by the sample provider and were not determined by assay-based typing. A freely available public database, intended as a resource for researchers studying the immune response to SARS-CoV-2, is where the repertoires were released. Points the paper makes about the study in general: How much clinical and demographic metadata was included differed by source and by participant, and the metadata was provided uncurated.

TCRbeta CDR3 regions were amplified from genomic DNA using the immunoSEQ Assay, a bias-controlled multiplex PCR. The authors' analysis ran thus. Nucleated cell counts per sample were estimated from amplification of reference gene primers within the assay. To quantify the absolute abundance of each unique TCRbeta CDR3 rearrangement, sequence reads were collapsed and filtered. Productive Simpson clonality was computed per sample as the square root of Simpson's diversity index over productive rearrangements. Held by TCRdb, this immuneACCESS table contains in-frame sequences only and omits some clones. Under half of the omission traces to an unresolved V gene where checked; the cause of the rest is unknown. V, J and clone size are those of that table, while D and trimming were read from the DNA. The sample table holds tens of thousands of clones, of which around 85% were seen once. The ten largest account for roughly 60% of the sample.

Recombination joined TRBV20-1 with TRBJ2-3; 6 matching bases give a weak D call of TRBD1. The TCR sequence derives from a woman older than 75 with acute or convalescent COVID-19. The material sequenced was peripheral blood. The sequence in DNA is TGCAGTGGGGACACCCCAGATACGCAGTATTTT. Its protein product is CSGDTPDTQYF.